This T cell receptor beta chain was identified during a study of blood T cell repertoires in COVID-19. Study overall: The samples span acute and convalescent COVID-19 from the United States, Italy and Spain. PBMCs, B-cell-depleted T cells, or T cells were the source of the cDNA or gDNA that made up the material.

With V trimmed by 7 bases and J by 10 bases, 14 bases remained unmatched. CDR1 MDHEN and CDR2 SYDVKM come from the germline V gene. The CDR3 covers 14 residues. This clone was observed a single time. Original data processing: Amplification of reference gene primers provided the estimated nucleated cell counts. TCRdb keeps only in-frame clones here, not all; method: immunoSEQ multiplex PCR. That table is the source of V, J and clone size, and D and trimming were worked out from the DNA. The sample includes 35,000 to 55,000 clones, around 87% of them seen just once. J is TRBJ1-1 and V is TRBV28; 8 nucleotides line up with TRBD1. The receptor's source is a man aged 50-60 years with active COVID-19. The source material was peripheral blood. For the CDR3, the DNA is TGTGCCAGCATCCGCCCAGGGGGCCCAGGCAGAGCTTTCTTT. Translated, it gives CASIRPGGPGRAFF.